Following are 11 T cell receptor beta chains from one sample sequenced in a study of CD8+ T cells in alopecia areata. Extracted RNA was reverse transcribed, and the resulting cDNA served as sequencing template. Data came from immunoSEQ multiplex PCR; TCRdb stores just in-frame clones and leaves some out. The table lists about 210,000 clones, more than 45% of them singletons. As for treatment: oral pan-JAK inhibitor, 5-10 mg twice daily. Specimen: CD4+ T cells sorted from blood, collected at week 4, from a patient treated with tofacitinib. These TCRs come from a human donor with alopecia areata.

CDR3 region: CASSPSGTDGYTF. The CDR3 DNA is TGTGCCAGCAGTCCCTCGGGAACGGATGGCTACACCTTC. This chain uses TRBV27 with TRBJ1-2, with D hard to call. The CDR3 covers 13 residues. Trimming removed 5 bases at V and 6 bases at J, with 13 bases between. CDR1 is MNHEY and CDR2 is SMNVEV in the germline V gene (reference sequence).

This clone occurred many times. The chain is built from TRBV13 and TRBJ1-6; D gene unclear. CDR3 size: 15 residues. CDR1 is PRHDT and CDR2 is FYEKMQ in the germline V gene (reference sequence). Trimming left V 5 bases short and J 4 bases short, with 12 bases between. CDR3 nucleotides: TGTGCCAGCAGCCAAGGTCCGCTTTATAATTCACCCCTCCACTTT. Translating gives CASSQGPLYNSPLHF.

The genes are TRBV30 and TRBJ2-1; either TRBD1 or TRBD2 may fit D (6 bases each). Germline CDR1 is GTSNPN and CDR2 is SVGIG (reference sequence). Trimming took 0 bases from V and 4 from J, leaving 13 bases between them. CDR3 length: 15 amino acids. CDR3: CAWSVGRGAYNEQFF. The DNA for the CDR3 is TGTGCCTGGAGTGTAGGAAGGGGGGCGTACAATGAGCAGTTCTTC.

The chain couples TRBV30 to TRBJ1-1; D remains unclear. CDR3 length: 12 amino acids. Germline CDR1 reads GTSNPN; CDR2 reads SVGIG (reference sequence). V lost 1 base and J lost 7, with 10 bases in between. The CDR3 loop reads CAWSDVGDEAFF. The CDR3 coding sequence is TGTGCCTGGAGTGACGTGGGTGATGAAGCTTTCTTT.

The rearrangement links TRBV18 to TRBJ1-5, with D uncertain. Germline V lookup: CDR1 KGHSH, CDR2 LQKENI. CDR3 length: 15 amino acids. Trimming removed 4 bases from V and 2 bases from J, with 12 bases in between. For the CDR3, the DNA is TGTGCCAGCTCACGTGAGGCGAACGGCAATCAGCCCCAGCATTTT. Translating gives CASSREANGNQPQHF.

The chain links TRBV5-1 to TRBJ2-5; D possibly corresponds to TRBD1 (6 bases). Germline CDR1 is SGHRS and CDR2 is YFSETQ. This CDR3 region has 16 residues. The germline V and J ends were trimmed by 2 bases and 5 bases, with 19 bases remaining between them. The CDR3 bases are TGCGCCAGCAGCTTCACCGGGACACAGCGTAGGGAGACCCAGTACTTC. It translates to CASSFTGTQRRETQYF.

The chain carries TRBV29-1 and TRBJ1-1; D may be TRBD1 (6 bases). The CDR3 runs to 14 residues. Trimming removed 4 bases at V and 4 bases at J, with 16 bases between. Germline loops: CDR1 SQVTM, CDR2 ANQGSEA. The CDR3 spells CSVGGRSGATEAFF. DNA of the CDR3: TGCAGCGTTGGCGGACGATCGGGGGCCACTGAAGCTTTCTTT.

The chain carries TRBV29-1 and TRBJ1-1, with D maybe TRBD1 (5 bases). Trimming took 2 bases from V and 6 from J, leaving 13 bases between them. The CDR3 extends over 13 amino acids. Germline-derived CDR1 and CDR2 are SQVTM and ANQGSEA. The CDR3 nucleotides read TGCAGCGTTGAACAGGGAACGTTCGCTGAAGCTTTCTTT. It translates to CSVEQGTFAEAFF.

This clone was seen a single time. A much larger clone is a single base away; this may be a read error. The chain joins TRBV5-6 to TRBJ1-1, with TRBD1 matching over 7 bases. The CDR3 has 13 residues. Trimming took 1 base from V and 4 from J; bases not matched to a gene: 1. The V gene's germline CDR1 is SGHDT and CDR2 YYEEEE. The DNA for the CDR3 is TGTGCCAGCAGCTTGTCAGGGGGCACTGAAGCTTTCTTT. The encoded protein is CASSLSGGTEAFF.

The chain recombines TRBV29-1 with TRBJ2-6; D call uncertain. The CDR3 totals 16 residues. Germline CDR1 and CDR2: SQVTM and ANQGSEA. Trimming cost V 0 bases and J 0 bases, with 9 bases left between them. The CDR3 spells CSVEEAASSGANVLTF. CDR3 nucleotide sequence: TGCAGCGTTGAAGAAGCAGCCAGCTCTGGGGCCAACGTCCTGACTTTC.

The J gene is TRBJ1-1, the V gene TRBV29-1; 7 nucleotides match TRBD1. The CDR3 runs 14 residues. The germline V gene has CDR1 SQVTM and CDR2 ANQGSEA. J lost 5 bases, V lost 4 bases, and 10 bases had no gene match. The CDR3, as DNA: TGCAGCGTTGGGCCGCAAGGGGGCTTTACTGAAGCTTTCTTT. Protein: CSVGPQGGFTEAFF.